This TCR beta chain was sequenced during a study of Ad26.COV2.S vaccination and SARS-CoV-2 variants. Study-wide points: Analyses of TCR breadth and depth may have underestimated total T cell responses.

Germline V gene sequence: CDR1 MNHEY, CDR2 SVGAGI. V lost 7 bases, J lost 1 base, and 14 bases lay in between. The CDR3 contains 14 residues. Produced via immunoSEQ multiplex PCR; TCRdb's table is partial and in-frame only. The table includes 150,000 to 200,000 clones, around 88% detected once. A note on this clone: Its antigen is unidentified.

The source material was peripheral blood, sampled after recovery from COVID-19. The rearrangement links TRBV6-5 to TRBJ2-7, with D perhaps assigned TRBD1 or TRBD2 (5 bases each). The receptor was derived from a human donor who had recovered from COVID-19. CDR3 sequence reads: CASTWAGSSYEQYF. CDR3 nucleotides: TGTGCCAGCACCTGGGCAGGGAGTTCCTACGAGCAGTACTTC.